This is a list of T cell receptor beta chains from one sample in a study of human T cells and chemical hapten exposure. TCRdb reanalysed the RACE reads using MiXCR and keeps one entry per CDR3 protein. The data contain 340,000 or so distinct CDR3 sequences, roughly 6.9% of them singletons. The sample here was whole blood, taken in connection with sensitization to the hapten diphenylcyclopropenone (DPC). All receptors come from a woman aged 18-29 years with alopecia areata. Some clones in this sample may be carry-over from other donors' samples. Both conserved end residues are part of each CDR3. Each record gives: D gene, J gene, V gene, clone size, CDR3 DNA, CDR3 protein. D genes are given only for firm matches. Some rows mark clone size as missing; the rest say once, few, many or name a class of expanded clone.

>TRBD2|TRBJ2-3|TRBV20-1|many
TGCAGTGCTAGGGGACTACTCGCCACAGATACGCAGTATTTT
CSARGLLATDTQYF
>-|TRBJ2-6|TRBV4-3|few
TGCGCCAGCAGCCAAGACTTCCGTACTGGGGCCAACGTCCTGACTTTC
CASSQDFRTGANVLTF
>-|TRBJ1-1|TRBV18|-
TGTGCCAGCTCACCGATGGGGTCCACTGAAGCTTTCTTT
CASSPMGSTEAFF
>-|TRBJ1-4|TRBV5-4|-
TGTGCCAGCAGCTTGGCAGCGGCAGCGGGTAATGAAAAACTGTTTTTT
CASSLAAAAGNEKLFF
>-|TRBJ2-6|TRBV4-2|many
TGTGCCAGCAGCCAAGAGTATTCTGGGGCCAACGTCCTGACTTTC
CASSQEYSGANVLTF
>-|TRBJ2-3|TRBV6-5|few
TGTGCCAGCAGTTATTCTTATCTGACTAGAGATACGCAGTATTTT
CASSYSYLTRDTQYF
>-|TRBJ1-1|TRBV6-6|-
TGTGCCACCAGTGCCCCGTCGACTGAAGCTTTCTTT
CATSAPSTEAFF
>-|TRBJ1-1|TRBV12-3/TRBV12-4|few
TGTGCCAGCAGTTTAGATGACAGCATGAACACTGAAGCTTTCTTT
CASSLDDSMNTEAFF
>-|TRBJ2-2|TRBV2|many
TGTGCCAGCAGTGAAGATAATTACACCGGGGAGCTGTTTTTT
CASSEDNYTGELFF
>-|TRBJ2-3|TRBV6-5|few
TGTGCCAGCAGAATTTGGCCAGATACGCAGTATTTT
CASRIWPDTQYF
>-|TRBJ1-1|TRBV29-1|few
TGCAGCGTCTCGGCCCAGGAGAACACTGAAGCTTTCTTT
CSVSAQENTEAFF
>TRBD1|TRBJ2-3|TRBV29-1|-
TGCAGCGTTGGAGGGGCGGGACAGGCCACAGATACGCAGTATTTT
CSVGGAGQATDTQYF
>-|TRBJ2-7|TRBV11-2|many
TGTGCCAGCAGCCCGGGACTGGGGAACTACGAGCAGTACTTC
CASSPGLGNYEQYF
>-|TRBJ1-1|TRBV5-1|-
TGCGCCAGCAGCTTGGGGGGCGAGTGGAACACTGAAGCTTTCTTT
CASSLGGEWNTEAFF
>-|TRBJ2-5|TRBV5-1|few
TGCGCCAGCAGCGGGGCTAGTCACCAAGAGACCCAGTACTTC
CASSGASHQETQYF
>-|TRBJ1-2|TRBV20-1|-
TGCAGTGCTAGCAGGGGTGTACTGGATGGCTACACCTTC
CSASRGVLDGYTF
>-|TRBJ1-6|TRBV5-1|-
TGCGCCAGCAGCTGGGGGGGTGGTTCACCCCTCCACTTT
CASSWGGGSPLHF
>TRBD2|TRBJ2-2|TRBV14|few
TGTGCCAGCAGCCTCATAAGGACTAGCGGGAACACCGGGGAGCTGTTTTTT
CASSLIRTSGNTGELFF
>-|TRBJ2-5|TRBV10-3|-
TGTGCCATCGGGGGGGCGGACGCGGCGGAAGAGACCCAGTACTTC
CAIGGADAAEETQYF
>TRBD1|TRBJ2-3|TRBV7-2|many
TGTGCCAGCAGCACCCCCACTGAGGGACAGGAGTATTTT
CASSTPTEGQEYF
>-|TRBJ1-2|TRBV12-5|few
TGTGCTAGTGGTTTTAGTGGCTATGGCTACACCTTC
CASGFSGYGYTF
>-|TRBJ1-1|TRBV28|few
TGTGCCAGCAGTTTATACCTCCAGAACACTGAAGCTTTCTTT
CASSLYLQNTEAFF
>-|TRBJ2-3|TRBV24-1|many
TGTGCCACCAGTGAGAGAGATACGCAGTATTTT
CATSERDTQYF
>TRBD1|TRBJ2-1|TRBV28|-
TGTGCCAGCAGTGCTCAGGGGGTCACCTACAATGAGCAGTTCTTC
CASSAQGVTYNEQFF
>-|TRBJ2-2|TRBV21-1|many
TGTGCCAGCAGCAAAAGGGCGGGGGGTTCAGAGAGGAACACCGGGGAGCTGTTTTTT
CASSKRAGGSERNTGELFF
>-|TRBJ2-3|TRBV2|many
TGTGCCAGCAGTGCGGGGCCTAGCACAGATACGCAGTATTTT
CASSAGPSTDTQYF
>TRBD2|TRBJ2-3|TRBV7-2|many
TGTGCCAGCAGCCTCGAGACTAGCCACCCCGCAGATACGCAGTATTTT
CASSLETSHPADTQYF
>-|TRBJ1-5|TRBV6-7|many
TGTGCCAGCAGTTACTCGAGTAGATTCAATCAGCCCCAGCATTTT
CASSYSSRFNQPQHF
>-|TRBJ1-6|TRBV21-1|few
TGTGCCAGCAGCAAGGTTAGGGGTAAGGAGTATAATTCACCCCTCCACTTT
CASSKVRGKEYNSPLHF
>TRBD1|TRBJ1-2|TRBV7-9|few
TGTGCCAGCAGCTTTACAGACAGGGCCATCTATGGCTACACCTTC
CASSFTDRAIYGYTF
>-|TRBJ2-1|TRBV6-2/TRBV6-3|many
TGTGCCAGCAGTCCACCAGACAGTTCGGATGAGCAGTTCTTC
CASSPPDSSDEQFF
>-|TRBJ1-2|TRBV7-6|-
TGTGCCAGCAGCCCAGCCGGAGGTTCCATCGGCTACACCTTC
CASSPAGGSIGYTF
>-|TRBJ2-7|TRBV25-1|-
TGTGCCAGCAGTGAATATCTACGATACGAGCAGTACTTC
CASSEYLRYEQYF
>-|TRBJ1-4|TRBV29-1|-
TGCAGCGTAAAGAAGAATGAAAAACTGTTTTTT
CSVKKNEKLFF
>-|TRBJ2-7|TRBV3-1|few
TGTGCCAGCAGCCCTGGGGTCGGGGGTGAGCAGTACTTC
CASSPGVGGEQYF
>-|TRBJ2-3|TRBV20-1|many
TGCAGTGCTAGAGATCGAACCTCCCACCCTGACCTAGATACGCAGTATTTT
CSARDRTSHPDLDTQYF
>-|TRBJ1-5|TRBV15|few
TGTGCCACCAGCAGGGACAGACTGACGGATCAGCCCCAGCATTTT
CATSRDRLTDQPQHF
>TRBD2|TRBJ2-3|TRBV20-1|-
TGCAGTGCTCCTATTAGCGGGGCGGGCGATACGCAGTATTTT
CSAPISGAGDTQYF
>-|TRBJ1-1|TRBV18|few
TGTGCCAGCTCACCCCGGGGGGCGGCGAACACTGAAGCTTTCTTT
CASSPRGAANTEAFF
>TRBD2|TRBJ2-1|TRBV6-2/TRBV6-3|-
TGTGCCAGCACTCGCAGCGGGGTGTCCTACAATGAGCAGTTCTTC
CASTRSGVSYNEQFF
>-|TRBJ2-3|TRBV7-2|many
TGTGCCAGCAGCTTAGTGGGGGGTACGCAGTATTTT
CASSLVGGTQYF
>TRBD1|TRBJ1-2|TRBV29-1|few
TGCAGCGCTAGGACAGGAGATCATGGCTACACCTTC
CSARTGDHGYTF
>-|TRBJ1-1|TRBV20-1|few
TGCAGTGCTAGGAGTGGGGACTTTAACACTGAAGCTTTCTTT
CSARSGDFNTEAFF
>TRBD2|TRBJ2-1|TRBV4-3|many
TGCGCCAGCGGGCAACTAGCGGATTTAAACAATGAGCAGTTCTTC
CASGQLADLNNEQFF
>-|TRBJ1-3|TRBV28|-
TGTGCCAGCAGTTTTGAGCCCCTGCACTCTGGAAACACCATATATTTT
CASSFEPLHSGNTIYF
>TRBD1|TRBJ1-2|TRBV29-1|few
TGCAGCGCCATCGGACAGGGCAGAGGCTATGGCTACACCTTC
CSAIGQGRGYGYTF
>-|TRBJ2-7|TRBV6-5|-
TGTGCCAGCAGTTACTCGGGGGTATACCAGCGCGAGCAGTACTTC
CASSYSGVYQREQYF
>-|TRBJ1-2|TRBV7-8|many
TGTGCCAGCAGCTCCAGCCCGGACACCCGAACGACTAACTATGGCTACACCTTC
CASSSSPDTRTTNYGYTF
>-|TRBJ2-3|TRBV13|few
TGTGCCAGCAGCCCGAGGACACCTAGCACAGATACGCAGTATTTT
CASSPRTPSTDTQYF
>-|TRBJ2-3|TRBV6-2/TRBV6-3|few
TGTGCCAGCAGTTTGGGGGCGCGGGGCGATACGCAGTATTTT
CASSLGARGDTQYF
>-|TRBJ2-3|TRBV13|many
TGTGCCAGCAGCTCCGACGGGGCGACGCAGTATTTT
CASSSDGATQYF